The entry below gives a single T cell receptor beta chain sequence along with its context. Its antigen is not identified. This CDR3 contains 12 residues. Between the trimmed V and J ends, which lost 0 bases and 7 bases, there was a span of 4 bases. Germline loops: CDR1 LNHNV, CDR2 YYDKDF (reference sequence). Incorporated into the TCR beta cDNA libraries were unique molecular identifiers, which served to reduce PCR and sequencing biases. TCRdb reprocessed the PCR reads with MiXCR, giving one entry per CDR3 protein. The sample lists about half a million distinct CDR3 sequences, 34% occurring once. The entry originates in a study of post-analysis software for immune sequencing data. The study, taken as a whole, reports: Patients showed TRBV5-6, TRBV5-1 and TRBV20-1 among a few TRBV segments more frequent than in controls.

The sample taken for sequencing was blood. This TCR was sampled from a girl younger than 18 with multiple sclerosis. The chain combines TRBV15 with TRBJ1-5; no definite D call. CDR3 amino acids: CATSRDSQPQHF. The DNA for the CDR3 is TGTGCCACCAGCAGAGACTCCCAGCCCCAGCATTTT.